Each of the 8 T cell receptor beta chains below was sequenced from the same sample in a study of T cells of healthy individuals. TCRdb re-called the 5' RACE reads through MiXCR, storing one row per CDR3 protein. The data contain tens of thousands of distinct CDR3 sequences, under 20% of them singletons. The receptors were sampled from a human donor in good health.

In this sample, this clonotype turned up many times. The V gene is TRBV15, the J gene TRBJ2-1; 8 bases map to TRBD1. The CDR3 contains 16 residues. J was trimmed by 4 bases and V by 2 bases; bases with no gene match: 7. Germline-derived CDR1 and CDR2 are LNHNV and YYDKDF (reference sequence). This CDR3 reads CATSRSGTGIYNEQFF. The CDR3 DNA reads TGTGCCACCAGCAGATCCGGGACAGGAATATACAATGAGCAGTTCTTC.

This clonotype has ten or more counts. The V gene is TRBV6-2 or TRBV6-3, the J gene TRBJ2-1; 9 bases map to TRBD1. CDR1 and CDR2 from the germline V gene are MNHEY and SVGEGT. Trimming cost V 6 bases and J 6 bases; bases outside gene matches: 6. CDR3 length: 14 residues. The CDR3 here is CASSYRDRVNEQFF. The CDR3 DNA reads as TGTGCCAGCAGCTACCGGGACAGGGTCAATGAGCAGTTCTTC.

CDR3 in amino acids: CATSSSGRDADTQYF. DNA of the CDR3: TGTGCCACCAGTTCCTCGGGCAGGGATGCAGATACGCAGTATTTT. The V and J genes are TRBV24-1 and TRBJ2-3, with a possible D match to TRBD1 (5 bases). CDR1 and CDR2 (germline): KGHDR, SFDVKD. The germline V and J ends were trimmed by 6 bases and 4 bases, with 16 bases remaining between them. The CDR3 runs to 15 residues.

J is TRBJ2-3 and V is TRBV7-9; 7 nucleotides agree with TRBD1. The V and J ends lost 5 bases and 0 bases, in that order; junction bases with no gene match: 5. Germline V gene lookup returns CDR1 SEHNR and CDR2 FQNEAQ (reference sequence). The CDR3 length is 15 residues. The CDR3 reads CASSTRDRSTDTQYF. For the CDR3, the DNA is TGTGCCAGCAGCACCCGGGACAGAAGCACAGATACGCAGTATTTT.

This clonotype was picked up many times. The chain recombines TRBV12-3 or TRBV12-4 with TRBJ2-1, with 9 bases fitting TRBD2. V shed 6 bases, J shed 2 bases, and the junction held 5 bases outside the gene matches. The CDR3 spans 15 residues. Here the CDR3 DNA reads TGTGCCAGCAGCGAGACTAGCGGCACCTACAATGAGCAGTTCTTC. Amino acid sequence: CASSETSGTYNEQFF.

This clonotype showed up many times. The chain employs TRBV3-1 and TRBJ1-5; 7 nucleotides align to TRBD1. The germline gives CDR1 LGHDT, CDR2 YNNKEL (reference sequence). V shed 1 base, J shed 2 bases, and the junction held 2 bases outside the gene matches. The CDR3 runs to 15 residues. CDR3 loop: CASSQVTGGNQPQHF. The CDR3 nucleotides read TGTGCCAGCAGCCAAGTTACAGGGGGCAATCAGCCCCAGCATTTT. The entire variable domain, with the rest obtained from reference TRBV3-1 and TRBJ1-5, is as follows: DTAVSQTPKYLVTQMGNDKSIKCEQNLGHDTMYWYKQDSKKFLKIMFSYNNKELIINETVPNRFSPKSPDKAHLNLHINSLELGDSAVYFCASSQVTGGNQPQHFGDGTRLSIL.

The rearrangement joins TRBV10-3 to TRBJ2-5; either TRBD1 or TRBD2 may supply D (6 bases each). CDR1 ENHRY and CDR2 SYGVKD come from the germline V gene. CDR3 length: 13 residues. V was shortened by 3 bases and J by 4 bases, with 9 bases between the two germline ends. The DNA of the CDR3 is TGTGCCATCAGTGAACGGGGGCCAGAGACCCAGTACTTC. It codes for CAISERGPETQYF.

The chain combines TRBV7-2 with TRBJ2-3; 12 bases fit TRBD2. V lost 6 bases and J lost 3; bases outside the gene matches: 7. CDR1 SGHTA and CDR2 FQGNSA come from the germline V gene. CDR3 length equals 16 residues. CDR3 DNA sequence: TGTGCCAGCAGTGCAACTAGCGGGGGGCCAACAGATACGCAGTATTTT. It codes for CASSATSGGPTDTQYF.